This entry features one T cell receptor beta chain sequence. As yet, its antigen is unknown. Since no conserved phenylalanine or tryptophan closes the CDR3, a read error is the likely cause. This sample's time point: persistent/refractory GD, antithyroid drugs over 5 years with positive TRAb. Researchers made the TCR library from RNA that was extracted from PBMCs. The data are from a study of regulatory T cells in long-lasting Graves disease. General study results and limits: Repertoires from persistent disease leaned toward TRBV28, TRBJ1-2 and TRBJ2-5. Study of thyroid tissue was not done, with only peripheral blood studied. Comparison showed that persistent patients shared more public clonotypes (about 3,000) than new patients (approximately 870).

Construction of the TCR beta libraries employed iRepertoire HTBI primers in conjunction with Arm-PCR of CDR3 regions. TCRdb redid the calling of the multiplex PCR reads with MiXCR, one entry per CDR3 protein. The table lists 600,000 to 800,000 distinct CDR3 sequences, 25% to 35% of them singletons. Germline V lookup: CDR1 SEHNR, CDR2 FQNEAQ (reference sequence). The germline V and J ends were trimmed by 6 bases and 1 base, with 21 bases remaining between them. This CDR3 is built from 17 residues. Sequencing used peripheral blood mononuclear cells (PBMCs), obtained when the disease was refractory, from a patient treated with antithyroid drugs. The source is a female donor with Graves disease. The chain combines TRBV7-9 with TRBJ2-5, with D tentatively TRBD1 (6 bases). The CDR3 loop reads CASRRGIATISQETQYL. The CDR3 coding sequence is TGTGCCAGCAGGAGGGGGATCGCCACAATTTCCCAAGAGACCCAGTACCTC.